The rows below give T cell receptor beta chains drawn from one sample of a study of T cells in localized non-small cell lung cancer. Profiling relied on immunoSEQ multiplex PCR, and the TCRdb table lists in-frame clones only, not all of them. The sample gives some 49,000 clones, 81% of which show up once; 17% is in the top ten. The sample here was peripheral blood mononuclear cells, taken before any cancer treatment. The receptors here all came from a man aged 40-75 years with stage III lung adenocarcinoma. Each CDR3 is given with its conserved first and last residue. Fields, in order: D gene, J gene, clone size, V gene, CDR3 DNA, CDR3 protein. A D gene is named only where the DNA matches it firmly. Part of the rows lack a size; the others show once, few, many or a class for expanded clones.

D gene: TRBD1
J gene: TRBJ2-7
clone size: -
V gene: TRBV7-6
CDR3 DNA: TGTGCCAGCAGCTTAGCGCAGGACAGGATAACACACGAGCAGTACTTC
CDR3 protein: CASSLAQDRITHEQYF

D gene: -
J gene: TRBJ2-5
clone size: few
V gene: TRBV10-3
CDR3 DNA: TGTGCCATCAGTGAGTCGACGTTAATCGGTATTACGCCAGAGACCCAGTACTTC
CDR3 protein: CAISESTLIGITPETQYF

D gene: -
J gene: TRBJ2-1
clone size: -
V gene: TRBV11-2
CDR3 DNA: TGTGCCAGCAGCTTCCGAGACAATGAGCAGTTCTTC
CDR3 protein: CASSFRDNEQFF

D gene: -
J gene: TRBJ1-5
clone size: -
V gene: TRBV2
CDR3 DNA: TGTGCCAGCAGTGATTTTGGGGGGGCGCAAGTTCGGCCCCAGCATTTT
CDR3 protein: CASSDFGGAQVRPQHF

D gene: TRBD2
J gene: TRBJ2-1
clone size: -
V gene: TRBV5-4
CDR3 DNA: TGTGCCAGCAGCTCTGTAGCCGGGACTAGCGGGGGGGCCAATGAGCAGTTCTTC
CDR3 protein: CASSSVAGTSGGANEQFF

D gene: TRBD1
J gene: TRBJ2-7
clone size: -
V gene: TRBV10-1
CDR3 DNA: TGCGCCAGCAGCCGGGACAGGGCTGTCAACGAGCAGTACTTC
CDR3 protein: CASSRDRAVNEQYF

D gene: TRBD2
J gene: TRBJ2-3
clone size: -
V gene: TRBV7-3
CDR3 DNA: TGTGCCAGCAGTAATTGGGCTAGCGGGGCCACAGATACGCAGTATTTT
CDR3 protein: CASSNWASGATDTQYF

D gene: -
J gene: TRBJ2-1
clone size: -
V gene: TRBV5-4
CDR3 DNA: TGTGCCAGCAGCTCCACGGAAAATGAGCAGTTCTTC
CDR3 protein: CASSSTENEQFF

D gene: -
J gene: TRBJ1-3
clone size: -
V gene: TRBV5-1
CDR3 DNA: TGCGCCAGCAGCGCGACAGCGAGCTCTGGAAACACCATATATTTT
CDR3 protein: CASSATASSGNTIYF

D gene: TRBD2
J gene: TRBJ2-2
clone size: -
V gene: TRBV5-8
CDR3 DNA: TGTGCCAGCAGCTTGCCCCGGCTAGCGGGGGTGCACGGGGAGCTGTTTTTT
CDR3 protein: CASSLPRLAGVHGELFF

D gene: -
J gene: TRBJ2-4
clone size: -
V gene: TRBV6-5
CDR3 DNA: TGTGCCAGCAGTTACTCATCAGATACCGCCAAAAACATTCAGTACTTC
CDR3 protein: CASSYSSDTAKNIQYF

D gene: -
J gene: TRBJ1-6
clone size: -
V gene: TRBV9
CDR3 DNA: TGTGCCAGCAGCGATTACGGGGCTGACGGGTCCATTTATAATTCACCCCTCCACTTT
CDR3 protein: CASSDYGADGSIYNSPLHF

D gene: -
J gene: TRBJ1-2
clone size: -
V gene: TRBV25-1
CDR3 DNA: TGTGCCAGCAGTCCAAACCGGGTCCCCACTAACTATGGCTACACCTTC
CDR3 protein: CASSPNRVPTNYGYTF